Described below is a single T cell receptor (beta chain) sequence and its context. Ten or more counts support this clonotype. It has no known antigen specificity. Base qualities were left out, and no much larger clone turns up one base away. This entry is derived from a study of blood T cells in healthy people across ages (dated by TCRdb to about 2015). The study in broad terms: Template switching captured roughly one uniquely barcoded TCR beta cDNA molecule per two T cells in model experiments. The study measured age-related changes in TCR beta repertoire diversity using deep sequencing normalized with unique cDNA molecular identifiers. The donors were split into four age groups: young (average about 16 years), middle-aged (roughly 42), aged (roughly 60) and long-lived (roughly 80). Donors of different ages were randomly distributed across sequencing lanes to avoid experimental bias. Two additional independent replicas of 1 million unique cDNA reads from the same blood draw were analyzed for two donors (one aged 18 to 30 and one aged 80 or older). Points the paper makes about the study in general: Because profiling used bulk unsorted PBMCs, naive and antigen-experienced compartments could not be compared conclusively. Donor CMV infection status was unknown, potentially confounding age-related changes in expanded clonotypes. A strong correlation was found between observed TCR beta diversity and the percentage of naive T cells measured by flow cytometry. Estimates of total diversity based on one million sequenced T cells were considered lower bounds and underestimates. Compared with the aged group, the long-lived group had more naive CD4+ T cells, fewer expanded clones and increased TCR diversity, a pattern suggesting age selection. As age increased, observed TCR beta diversity per million T cells dropped in a roughly linear way, and a significant reduction was already evident by age about 40.

Systemically healthy Caucasian individuals from Russia, some 36 in total and aged roughly 6 to 100 years, were included as donors. Each donor gave approximately 10 milliliters of peripheral blood, collected into EDTA-treated Vacutainer tubes. Ficoll-Paque density-gradient centrifugation was used to isolate PBMCs, with at least 6 million obtained per sample. Trizol reagent was used to extract total RNA from PBMCs, with at least 5 micrograms per sample. For every donor, an aliquot of PBMCs went through flow cytometry to measure the percentages of naive CD45RAhigh/CD27high T cells. Library preparation was by 5' RACE. The instrument given in TCRdb is Illumina HiSeq 2500. A second 7 to 11 cycle PCR used a sample-barcoded 5' primer and a J-beta primer mix. A template-switch 5' adaptor carrying 12 random nucleotides introduced a unique molecular identifier onto each TCR beta cDNA molecule. Each sample yielded at least 3 million CDR3-containing paired-end reads. First-strand cDNA synthesis was performed from all RNA using the Mint cDNA synthesis kit, with priming by a TRBC-specific oligonucleotide. Following uracil-DNA glycosylase treatment, all cDNA underwent a first 18-cycle PCR with the universal primers M1SS and BC2_uni_R. The study's own analysis went as follows. Normalization of each sample was performed by random selection of 1 million high-quality reads, each carrying a distinct molecular identifier. Reads sharing molecular identifiers were discarded rather than binned into consensus sequences. MiTCR, with a Q25 quality threshold and the strictest error-elimination algorithm, was used for CDR3 identification, clonotype clustering and error correction. A nonparametric unseen species model with Euler transformation was used to estimate lower-bound total TCR beta diversity. In-frame beta chains were kept once TCRdb had trimmed the public reads at Q25 with fastp and called clones with MiXCR. CDR3 protein sequences are deduplicated, and each keeps its most common genes and DNA. The V and J calls come from TCRdb's annotation, not from the publication. The sample data list around 1,500,000 distinct CDR3 sequences, and approximately 30% of these were observed just once. Approximately 7.7% of the sample is held by the ten biggest clonotypes.

This receptor was obtained from a woman in her 30s in good health. Sequencing input: blood.

The CDR3: CSATGPPTYEQYF. DNA sequence: TGCAGCGCAACGGGACCACCGACCTACGAGCAGTACTTC. The V gene is TRBV29-1 and the J gene is TRBJ2-7, with the D segment possibly TRBD1 or TRBD2, each aligning over 5 bases. V and J lose 7 bases and 2 bases, and a span of 15 bases separates them. From the cysteine through the phenylalanine, the CDR3 covers 13 amino acids. Here the CDR3 DNA is all that survives: 39 bases in frame from base 1. CDR1 and CDR2, looked up from the germline V gene, are SQVTM and ANQGSEA.